This entry lists 27 T cell receptor beta chains sequenced from one sample in a study of blood T cell repertoires in COVID-19. Profiled with immunoSEQ multiplex PCR; TCRdb holds only in-frame clones, not every one. The sample has approximately 80,000 clones, more than 75% seen once. Sample: peripheral blood. Source of these receptors: a man aged 45-65 years with active COVID-19.

This clone has just one count. The junction and the germline gene differ at one end; a read error may be behind it. The V call is TRBV7-2, the J call TRBJ2-5, with D perhaps TRBD2 (6 bases). The CDR3 runs to 13 residues. CDR1 is SGHTA, CDR2 FQGNSA, per germline. CDR3 amino acids: CASSLVREEAQYF. Written as DNA, the CDR3 is TGTGCCAGCAGCTTAGTGCGGGAAGAGGCCCAGTACTTC.

The chain uses TRBV12-3 or TRBV12-4 and TRBJ2-7; weak D call: TRBD2 (6 bases). V was shortened by 5 bases and J by 7 bases, with 12 bases between the two germline ends. This CDR3 contains 12 residues. The CDR3 bases are TGTGCCAGCAGTCCGGGGGAAGGGGAGCAGTACTTC. Amino acid sequence: CASSPGEGEQYF.

This clone was found once. This chain joins TRBV3-1 (or the pseudogene TRBV3-2) and TRBJ2-5; D is unclear. Between the trimmed V and J ends, which lost 2 bases and 5 bases, there was a span of 12 bases. CDR1 and CDR2 from the germline V gene are LGHDT and YNNKEL (reference sequence). The length of the CDR3 is 14 residues. CDR3 in DNA: TGTGCCAGCAGCCAATGTGCTCCCGAGGAGACCCAGTACTTC. Amino acid sequence: CASSQCAPEETQYF.

This sequence joins TRBV4-1 and TRBJ2-5, with D tentatively TRBD1 (6 bases). The V end lost 4 bases, the J end lost 5 bases, and 14 bases lay between the germline ends. CDR1 is MGHRA and CDR2 is YSYEKL in the germline V gene. This CDR3 is 14 amino acids long. The CDR3: CASSLGGTLETQYF. As DNA, the CDR3 is TGCGCCAGCAGCCTAGGGGGTACCTTGGAGACCCAGTACTTC.

This clone was detected only a few times. This rearrangement joins TRBV28 to TRBJ1-3; D possibly corresponds to TRBD1 (6 bases). V was pared by 5 bases and J by 2 bases, with 13 bases between. In germline, CDR1 is MDHEN, CDR2 SYDVKM. This CDR3 spans 15 amino acids. The CDR3 sequence is CASSSGTLTGNTIYF. DNA of the CDR3: TGTGCCAGCAGTAGCGGGACACTTACTGGAAACACCATATATTTT. Variable domain in full (rest from reference TRBV28 and TRBJ1-3): DVKVTQSSRYLVKRTGEKVFLECVQDMDHENMFWYRQDPGLGLRLIYFSYDVKMKEKGDIPEGYSVSREKKERFSLILESASTNQTSMYLCASSSGTLTGNTIYFGEGSWLTVV.

This clone was found a few times. Other DNA variants within this sample encode the same CDR3. This sequence joins TRBV6-6 and TRBJ2-2; 9 nucleotides agree with TRBD2. Trimming at V came to 5 bases and at J to 6 bases, leaving 13 bases not matched to a gene. The CDR3 spans 17 residues. The germline V gene has CDR1 MNHNY and CDR2 SVGAGI (reference sequence). Written as DNA, the CDR3 is TGTGCCAGCAGTCAGTTACTAGCGGGCCGGGGGGCCGGGGAGCTGTTTTTT. Translated, it gives CASSQLLAGRGAGELFF.

The chain combines TRBV6-5 with TRBJ2-5; a possible D gene is TRBD1 (5 bases). V lost 6 bases and J 4 bases, leaving 12 bases between the germline ends. Germline CDR1 is MNHEY and CDR2 is SVGAGI. The CDR3 sequence is 13 residues long. The CDR3 region has the DNA TGTGCCAGCAGACTCACAGGCGCAGAGACCCAGTACTTC. It yields the protein CASRLTGAETQYF.

The chain has TRBV5-1 and TRBJ2-7; D is unresolved. The CDR3 contains 15 residues. Trimming took 0 bases from V and 1 from J, leaving 11 bases between them. Germline V gives CDR1 SGHRS, CDR2 YFSETQ. The CDR3 DNA is TGCGCCAGCAGCTTGGCGGCAGCTAGTTCCTACGAGCAGTACTTC. Its protein product is CASSLAAASSYEQYF.

The J gene is TRBJ2-3, the V gene TRBV30; 7 nucleotides align to TRBD1. The CDR3 consists of 14 residues. CDR1 is GTSNPN and CDR2 is SVGIG in the germline V gene (reference sequence). V lost 7 bases and J lost 1; bases outside the gene matches: 8. The CDR3 sequence is CAFVPGQGTDTQYF. In DNA form, the CDR3 reads TGTGCCTTTGTCCCCGGACAGGGCACAGATACGCAGTATTTT.

This chain links TRBV24-1 with TRBJ2-1, with 12 bases fitting TRBD1. Germline loops: CDR1 KGHDR, CDR2 SFDVKD. The CDR3 consists of 16 residues. Trimming took 3 bases from V and 7 from J; bases not matched to a gene: 6. The DNA for the CDR3 is TGTGCCACCAGTGATCCGGGACAGGGGGCAAGTAATGAGCAGTTCTTC. This translates into CATSDPGQGASNEQFF.

This clone appeared a single time. The rearrangement uses TRBV19 and TRBJ1-1, with a possible D match to TRBD1 (5 bases). Germline CDR1 LNHDA, CDR2 SQIVND (reference sequence). The CDR3 has 16 residues. V was shortened by 4 bases and J by 5 bases, with 20 bases between the two germline ends. CDR3 sequence (DNA): TGTGCCAGTAGTAGGGGCGGCTTGGGTAAGGGGACTGAAGCTTTCTTT. This translates into CASSRGGLGKGTEAFF. Variable domain in full (rest from reference TRBV19 and TRBJ1-1): DGGITQSPKYLFRKEGQNVTLSCEQNLNHDAMYWYRQDPGQGLRLIYYSQIVNDFQKGDIAEGYSVSREKKESFPLTVTSAQKNPTAFYLCASSRGGLGKGTEAFFGQGTRLTVV.

The sample holds a few counts of this clone. This chain connects TRBV7-6 to TRBJ1-6; TRBD1 aligns across 10 bases. J gave up 4 bases and V 5 bases, and 2 bases lay outside the gene matches. Germline values: CDR1 SGHVS, CDR2 FNYEAQ. The length of the CDR3 is 15 residues. The CDR3 protein is CASSPGQGYNSPLHF. DNA for the CDR3: TGTGCCAGCAGCCCGGGACAGGGGTATAATTCACCCCTCCACTTT.

The chain combines TRBV7-9 with TRBJ2-7; maybe TRBD2 (5 bases). With 5 bases removed from V and 0 bases from J, the gap between germline ends came to 8 bases. CDR1 and CDR2 from the germline V gene are SEHNR and FQNEAQ (reference sequence). The CDR3 length is 13 residues. The CDR3 sequence: CASSVRDSYEQYF. DNA for the CDR3: TGTGCCAGCAGCGTTCGGGACTCCTACGAGCAGTACTTC.

This chain uses TRBV28 with TRBJ1-3; D possibly corresponds to TRBD1 (6 bases). CDR3 length equals 16 residues. The V gene's germline CDR1 is MDHEN and CDR2 SYDVKM. Between the trimmed V and J ends, which lost 4 bases and 3 bases, there was a span of 16 bases. CDR3 DNA: TGTGCCAGCAGTTCGGGTGGGGGGGCTCTTGGAAACACCATATATTTT. Its translation is CASSSGGGALGNTIYF.

This chain joins TRBV12-3 or TRBV12-4 and TRBJ2-5; TRBD2 aligns across 7 bases. The CDR3 is 13 residues long. The ends lost 3 bases at V and 4 bases at J; junction bases unmatched: 2. CDR3 in DNA: TGTGCCAGCAGTTTTGTAGCGGGAGAGACCCAGTACTTC. Amino acid sequence: CASSFVAGETQYF.

This clone appeared once. The chain links TRBV11-1 to TRBJ1-2; 10 positions match TRBD1. The CDR3 length is 15 residues. V lost 5 bases, J lost 4 bases, and 7 bases stayed unmatched. Germline CDR1 reads SGHAT; CDR2 reads FQDESV (reference sequence). CDR3 loop: CASSPRDRGFYGYTF. The CDR3 DNA reads TGTGCCAGCAGCCCCCGGGACAGGGGATTCTATGGCTACACCTTC.

A single count supports this clone. The gene calls are TRBV27 and TRBJ2-3; D perhaps matches TRBD2 (5 bases). Germline V gene data show CDR1 as MNHEY and CDR2 as SMNVEV (reference sequence). The CDR3 length is 13 residues. Between the trimmed V and J ends, which lost 3 bases and 6 bases, there was a span of 10 bases. The CDR3 reads CASSFGSGDTQYF. The CDR3 nucleotides read TGTGCCAGCAGTTTCGGATCGGGGGATACGCAGTATTTT.

This clone came up once. The chain uses TRBV7-2 and TRBJ2-4; 13 positions match TRBD2. J lost 0 bases, V lost 3 bases, and 8 bases had no gene match. The CDR3 extends over 19 amino acids. From germline, CDR1 is SGHTA and CDR2 FQGNSA. CDR3 sequence (DNA): TGTGCCAGCAGCTTCACCGGGACTAGCGGGATCGGAGCCAAAAACATTCAGTACTTC. It specifies CASSFTGTSGIGAKNIQYF.

The gene calls are TRBV2 and TRBJ1-4; a possible D gene is TRBD1 (5 bases). CDR1 is SNHLY and CDR2 is FYNNEI in the germline V gene. The V and J ends lost 3 bases and 5 bases respectively, with 13 bases between them. The CDR3 has 15 residues. DNA of the CDR3: TGTGCCAGCAGTGATACTGGGGCTCAGAATGAAAAACTGTTTTTT. Its translation is CASSDTGAQNEKLFF.

The chain uses TRBV5-1 and TRBJ2-7; D gene uncertain. The germline gives CDR1 SGHRS, CDR2 YFSETQ. The CDR3 extends over 14 amino acids. Trimming left V 0 bases short and J 5 bases short, with 12 bases between. CDR3 sequence (DNA): TGCGCCAGCAGCTTGGTGCAGGCCGGCAACGAGCAGTACTTC. This translates into CASSLVQAGNEQYF.

The V gene is TRBV15, the J gene TRBJ1-4; D possibly corresponds to TRBD1 (6 bases). Trimming left V 0 bases short and J 5 bases short, with 19 bases between. The CDR3 is 18 amino acids. The germline V gene has CDR1 LNHNV and CDR2 YYDKDF (reference sequence). Here the CDR3 reads CATSRDHPVSGTNEKLFF. For the CDR3, the DNA is TGTGCCACCAGCAGAGATCACCCAGTTTCAGGGACAAATGAAAAACTGTTTTTT.

This chain uses TRBV7-6 with TRBJ2-5; 7 bases fit TRBD2. CDR1 SGHVS and CDR2 FNYEAQ come from the germline V gene. The CDR3 sequence is 16 residues long. With 5 bases clipped from V and 2 bases from J, the junction kept 11 bases outside the gene matches. The CDR3 DNA is TGTGCCAGCAGCCCTGGGATTAGCGGGCTTCAAGAGACCCAGTACTTC. As protein: CASSPGISGLQETQYF.

The CDR3: CASSMRGSGDSNEQFF. The CDR3, as DNA: TGTGCCAGTAGTATGAGGGGATCAGGGGATAGCAATGAGCAGTTCTTC. This chain connects TRBV19 to TRBJ2-1; TRBD1 is a possible D gene (6 bases). With 3 bases removed from V and 6 bases from J, the gap between germline ends came to 18 bases. Germline values: CDR1 LNHDA, CDR2 SQIVND (reference sequence). This CDR3 comprises 16 residues.

This clone was observed a handful of times. V and J are TRBV7-2 and TRBJ2-1, with D possibly matching TRBD2 (6 bases). The CDR3 totals 14 residues. Germline V gene sequence: CDR1 SGHTA, CDR2 FQGNSA. V lost 5 bases and J 1 base, leaving 9 bases between the germline ends. CDR3 residues: CASSLSGSYNEQFF. CDR3 sequence (DNA): TGTGCCAGCAGCCTTAGCGGATCCTACAATGAGCAGTTCTTC.

The chain employs TRBV2 and TRBJ2-3; TRBD1 matches 7 bases. This CDR3 spans 14 amino acids. Losses at the gene ends were 4 bases for V and 1 base for J; bases not matched to a gene: 2. Germline V gene lookup returns CDR1 SNHLY and CDR2 FYNNEI. This CDR3 is CASSGQGGTDTQYF. Written as DNA, the CDR3 is TGTGCCAGCAGTGGACAGGGAGGCACAGATACGCAGTATTTT. The variable domain in full, completed from reference TRBV2 and TRBJ2-3, reads EPEVTQTPSHQVTQMGQEVILRCVPISNHLYFYWYRQILGQKVEFLVSFYNNEISEKSEIFDDQFSVERPDGSNFTLKIRSTKLEDSAMYFCASSGQGGTDTQYFGPGTRLTVL.

The chain carries TRBV2 and TRBJ1-6; possible D gene TRBD1, 5 bases. Trimming removed 6 bases from V and 8 bases from J, with 20 bases in between. The CDR3 covers 16 residues. The germline CDR1 and CDR2 sequences are SNHLY and FYNNEI. This CDR3 is CASRNRDSLPHSPLHF. CDR3 nucleotide sequence: TGTGCCAGCAGAAACCGGGACTCCTTACCCCATTCACCCCTCCACTTT. The full variable domain, with the rest looked up from reference TRBV2 and TRBJ1-6, is EPEVTQTPSHQVTQMGQEVILRCVPISNHLYFYWYRQILGQKVEFLVSFYNNEISEKSEIFDDQFSVERPDGSNFTLKIRSTKLEDSAMYFCASRNRDSLPHSPLHFGNGTRLTVT.

The rearrangement uses TRBV6-5 and TRBJ1-1; 9 nucleotides match TRBD1. The ends lost 0 bases at V and 10 bases at J; junction bases unmatched: 6. Looked up from germline, CDR1 is MNHEY and CDR2 is SVGAGI. The CDR3 is 14 residues long. The CDR3 reads CASSYSSTGGRAFF. DNA of the CDR3: TGTGCCAGCAGTTACTCTTCGACAGGGGGTAGAGCTTTCTTT.